The rows below give T cell receptor beta chains drawn from one sample of a study of T cells in Graves' hyperthyroidism and ophthalmopathy. Each CDR3 protein is one row after TCRdb ran MiXCR on the multiplex PCR reads. In the table there are about 500,000 distinct CDR3 sequences, about a sixth of which are singletons. Input material: blood. The receptors here all came from a woman between 18 and 29 years old with Graves' ophthalmopathy. CDR3s include the opening cysteine and the closing phenylalanine or tryptophan. Fields, in order: V gene, clone size, J gene, D gene, CDR3 DNA, CDR3 protein. The D gene is left open where the match is weak. Expanded clones are given a class, and other clones once, few, many or no size at all.

TRBV2,many,TRBJ2-1,NA,TGTGCCAGTAATGGCCTAATAGGCAATGAGCAGTTCTTC,CASNGLIGNEQFF
TRBV5-1,many,TRBJ2-6,NA,TGCGCCAGCAGCCCGGACAACTCTGGGGCCAACGTCCTGACTTTC,CASSPDNSGANVLTF
TRBV3-1,few,TRBJ2-1,NA,TGTGCCAGCAGCCAAGATCGGTTAGCGGCATACAATGAGCAGTTCTTC,CASSQDRLAAYNEQFF
TRBV28,NA,TRBJ2-7,NA,TGTGCCAGCAGTTTCCGGGGCTCCAACGAGCAGTACTTC,CASSFRGSNEQYF
TRBV4-1,many,TRBJ2-1,NA,TGCGCCAGCAGCCAGGCGGGACTCGGCAATGAGCAGTTCTTC,CASSQAGLGNEQFF
TRBV6-6,NA,TRBJ1-2,NA,TGTGCCAGCAGTTACTCGTGGCAGGGGCCTTACTATGGCTACACCTTC,CASSYSWQGPYYGYTF
TRBV19,few,TRBJ1-5,NA,TGTGCCAGTAGCCGCCTGGCAGGGGATTTGAATCAGCCCCAGCATTTT,CASSRLAGDLNQPQHF
TRBV7-2,many,TRBJ2-4,NA,TGTGCCAGCAGCTTAGAGGGGTCGGACATTCAGTACTTC,CASSLEGSDIQYF
TRBV7-9,NA,TRBJ1-4,TRBD1,TGTGCCAGCAGCCAAGGACAGGGTGAATATGAAAAACTGTTTTTT,CASSQGQGEYEKLFF
TRBV4-3,few,TRBJ2-1,NA,TGCGCCAGCAGCCAGGCCGGGAGCGAAAATGAGCAGTTCTTC,CASSQAGSENEQFF
TRBV28,NA,TRBJ1-4,NA,TGTGCCAGCAGTCGAGGATTTCGGGGCGAAAAACTGTTTTTT,CASSRGFRGEKLFF
TRBV28,few,TRBJ1-5,NA,TGTGCCAGCTCGGGCAGGTTCAATCAGCCCCAGCATTTT,CASSGRFNQPQHF
TRBV27,NA,TRBJ1-6,NA,TGTGCCAGCAGGCCGGGACGGCTAAATTCACCCCTCCACTTT,CASRPGRLNSPLHF
TRBV10-1,NA,TRBJ2-1,NA,TGCGCCAGCAGTCTTAGCAGGGTGTACTGCAATGAGCAGTTCTTC,CASSLSRVYCNEQFF
TRBV11-2,few,TRBJ2-1,TRBD1,TGTGCCAGCGCCATGACAGGGGGCGGTTCAGATGAGCAGTTCTTC,CASAMTGGGSDEQFF
TRBV20-1,few,TRBJ2-3,TRBD2,TGCAGTGCTAGAGACCCTAGCGGGACGACGAATACGCAGTATTTT,CSARDPSGTTNTQYF
TRBV9,many,TRBJ2-4,TRBD2,TGTGCCAGCAGCTCTCCCAGCGGGAAGAACATTCAGTACTTC,CASSSPSGKNIQYF
TRBV7-9,many,TRBJ2-7,NA,TGTGCCAGCAGCTTAGCGAAATTTTCGGGGGGACAGACCTACGAGCAGTACTTC,CASSLAKFSGGQTYEQYF
TRBV6-1,few,TRBJ2-5,NA,TGTGCCATCTCCGTAGGGAAGCAAGAGACCCAGTACTTC,CAISVGKQETQYF
TRBV27,NA,TRBJ1-5,NA,TGTGCCAGCAGTTTAGACCTTTTCGGGCCCCAGCATTTT,CASSLDLFGPQHF
TRBV5-4,NA,TRBJ2-3,NA,TGTGCCAGCAGCTTGGCTTTTGGCGGGAGCACAGATACGCAGTATTTT,CASSLAFGGSTDTQYF
TRBV6-1,NA,TRBJ1-2,NA,TGTGCCAGCAGCCTCGTCGCAGGCTCGAGGGGCTACACCTTC,CASSLVAGSRGYTF
TRBV27,many,TRBJ2-5,NA,TGTGCCAGCAGCCGTACGGACAGAAGACAAGAGACCCAGTACTTC,CASSRTDRRQETQYF
TRBV19,NA,TRBJ1-5,NA,TGTGCCAGTAGTTATAGGGCCATATCGGGCAATCAGCCCCAGCATTTT,CASSYRAISGNQPQHF
TRBV20-1,many,TRBJ2-7,NA,TGCAGTGCTAGAGAAGGACCCGCGTTTTACGAGCAGTACTTC,CSAREGPAFYEQYF
TRBV30,NA,TRBJ1-1,NA,TGTGCCTGGAGTGTTCAGAGCAACACTGAAGCTTCCTTT,CAWSVQSNTEASF
TRBV10-1,few,TRBJ2-2,TRBD1,TGCGCCAGCCGCCCCGGACAGGGCACCGGGGAGCTGTTTTTT,CASRPGQGTGELFF
TRBV4-1,NA,TRBJ1-4,TRBD1,TGCGCCAGCAGCCGGACGGGACAGGGGGATGAAAAACTGTTTTTT,CASSRTGQGDEKLFF
TRBV12-3/TRBV12-4,few,TRBJ1-6,NA,TGTGCCAGCAGTTTAGGGGCCCCACCGCCCCTCCACTTT,CASSLGAPPPLHF
TRBV7-2,many,TRBJ2-7,NA,TGTGCCAGCAGCTTAGCGCAACCCTACGAGCAGTACTTC,CASSLAQPYEQYF
TRBV13,NA,TRBJ1-2,TRBD1,TGTGCCAGCAGCTTTCAGTGGACAGGGGGCGCTGGGTCGATCTATGGCTACACCTTC,CASSFQWTGGAGSIYGYTF
TRBV7-9,few,TRBJ1-3,NA,TGTGCCAGCGTACGCTCTGGAAACACCATATATTTT,CASVRSGNTIYF
TRBV20-1,many,TRBJ1-5,NA,TGCAGTGCTAGAGAGACCACTGGGATTTCGCCCTGGGGTCAGCCCCAGCATTTT,CSARETTGISPWGQPQHF
TRBV6-2/TRBV6-3,many,TRBJ1-1,NA,TGTGCCAGCAGCTCACTCGTAATTGGGAACACTGAAGCTTTCTTT,CASSSLVIGNTEAFF
TRBV24-1,many,TRBJ2-5,NA,TGTGCCACCCCCCAGCAAAGGGAGCACCAGTACTTC,CATPQQREHQYF
TRBV27,many,TRBJ2-7,NA,TGTGCCAGCAGTTTAAAATTTGCCTCCGCGGACTGGACCTACGAGCAGTACTTC,CASSLKFASADWTYEQYF
TRBV7-2,NA,TRBJ2-3,NA,TGTGCCAGCACCCTCGGTGGGACTACAGATACGCAGTATTTT,CASTLGGTTDTQYF
TRBV5-6,once,TRBJ1-3,NA,TGTGCCAGCAACCTCGCTGGAAACACCATATATTTT,CASNLAGNTIYF
TRBV11-2,few,TRBJ2-2,NA,TGTGCCAGCAGGCCGGTCCGCGGTGGGGCTCCTGGGGAGCTGTTTTTT,CASRPVRGGAPGELFF
TRBV29-1,many,TRBJ2-1,NA,TGCAGCGTTCGTGTTACCAATGAGCAGTTCTTC,CSVRVTNEQFF
TRBV20-1,NA,TRBJ2-1,NA,TGCAGTGCTAGAGGCCAGCTGTTTTACAATGAGCAGTTCTTC,CSARGQLFYNEQFF
TRBV12-3/TRBV12-4,many,TRBJ2-5,NA,TGTGCCAGCAGCCTTCCGCGCCGCTCCCAGAAAGAGACCCAGTACTTC,CASSLPRRSQKETQYF
TRBV7-8,many,TRBJ1-6,NA,TGTGCCAGCAGCTCCTCGGGCCAATATAATTCACCCCTCCACTTT,CASSSSGQYNSPLHF
TRBV28,many,TRBJ1-2,NA,TGTGCCAGCAGTTCCCCCGCGGCAGGTCGGAGGGGCTACACCTTC,CASSSPAAGRRGYTF
TRBV11-3,many,TRBJ2-1,NA,TGTGCCAGCAGCCTAAGAAACAATGAGCAGTTCTTC,CASSLRNNEQFF
TRBV5-1,few,TRBJ2-5,TRBD2,TGCGCCAGCAGCTCACAAATTACTAGCGGGGGCCCCCAAGAGACCCAGTACTTC,CASSSQITSGGPQETQYF
TRBV4-2,NA,TRBJ2-7,NA,TGTGCCAGCAGCCCGGGGACTGGCTTGGCCTACGAGCAGTACTTC,CASSPGTGLAYEQYF
TRBV27,many,TRBJ1-2,NA,TGTGCCAGCAGCTTAACGGGCTACTATGGCTACACCTTC,CASSLTGYYGYTF
TRBV7-8,NA,TRBJ2-1,TRBD2,TGTGCCAGCAGCTCTAGCGGGGGTTTCTACAATGAGCAGTTCTTC,CASSSSGGFYNEQFF
TRBV11-2,many,TRBJ2-7,NA,TGTGCCAGCAGCTTAATATTGGCAACCCGGGAATACGAGCAGTACTTC,CASSLILATREYEQYF
TRBV7-2,many,TRBJ1-2,TRBD1,TGTGCCAGCAGCTTATTCAGGGGGGGGCAGAGCTATGGCTACACCTTC,CASSLFRGGQSYGYTF